The 26 T cell receptor beta chains presented below share a single source sample, sequenced in a study of T cell responses to AZD1222 COVID-19 vaccine. TCRdb's copy holds only in-frame clones and misses some; the assay was immunoSEQ multiplex PCR. This sample carries 85,000 to 110,000 clones, 80% to 90% of them seen once, and the ten largest clones take roughly 22%. This sample comprised peripheral blood, obtained on day 0 of AZD1222 vaccination. These receptors were taken from an adult in good health.

The chain links TRBV19 to TRBJ1-2; D unclear. This CDR3 contains 14 residues. CDR1 and CDR2 from the germline V gene are LNHDA and SQIVND (reference sequence). V lost 5 bases and J lost 8, with 18 bases in between. The CDR3 DNA is TGTGCCAGTAGTGTATTACGGGCCACTGAAGGCTACACCTTC. Translating gives CASSVLRATEGYTF.

The rearrangement uses TRBV30 and TRBJ1-1; 9 bases are shared with TRBD1. The CDR3 is 16 residues long. The V segment lost 4 bases and the J segment 5 bases; nucleotides outside the gene matches: 14. CDR1 is GTSNPN, CDR2 SVGIG, per germline (reference sequence). The CDR3 DNA is TGTGCCTGGACCCGGGAGGCCGGGACAGGGTTAACTGAAGCTTTCTTT. The encoded protein is CAWTREAGTGLTEAFF.

V usage is TRBV6-5 and J usage is TRBJ1-1; weak D call: TRBD1 (5 bases). This CDR3 has 12 residues. V gave up 8 bases and J gave up 1 base, with 8 bases separating them. Germline V gene sequence: CDR1 MNHEY, CDR2 SVGAGI. The CDR3 loop is CASWTPNTEAFF. DNA for the CDR3: TGTGCCAGCTGGACACCGAACACTGAAGCTTTCTTT.

This clone was seen more than once but under ten times. The rearrangement joins TRBV5-4 to TRBJ1-5; a weak D match, TRBD1 (5 bases). CDR1 SGHNT and CDR2 YYREEE come from the germline V gene (reference sequence). Trimming cost V 0 bases and J 6 bases, with 13 bases left between them. The CDR3 has 15 residues. The CDR3 sequence: CASSLGRGEGQPQHF. The DNA of the CDR3 is TGTGCCAGCAGCTTGGGTCGGGGGGAAGGTCAGCCCCAGCATTTT.

This chain joins TRBV12-5 and TRBJ2-2, with D tentatively TRBD2 (6 bases). This CDR3 is 14 amino acids long. Germline loops: CDR1 LGHNT, CDR2 FRNRAP. V shed 7 bases and J shed 0 bases, with 9 bases lying between them. The CDR3 is CASAAGTNTGELFF. CDR3 in DNA: TGTGCTAGTGCAGCGGGCACGAACACCGGGGAGCTGTTTTTT.

The sample holds one count of this clone. The chain is built from TRBV19 and TRBJ1-4, with TRBD1 matching over 7 bases. CDR1 LNHDA and CDR2 SQIVND come from the germline V gene (reference sequence). The length of the CDR3 is 15 residues. V trimming: 10 bases; J trimming: 0 bases; junction bases outside the gene matches: 8. The CDR3 sequence: CATGTAIATNEKLFF. The CDR3 nucleotides are TGTGCCACCGGGACAGCTATTGCAACTAATGAAAAACTGTTTTTT.

This clone was found a few times. The rearrangement links TRBV19 to TRBJ2-1; D gene uncertain. The CDR3 consists of 13 residues. Germline V CDR1 and CDR2: LNHDA, SQIVND (reference sequence). The V end lost 5 bases, the J end lost 3 bases, and 8 bases lay between the germline ends. The CDR3 DNA follows: TGTGCCAGTAGTGAAAACAGCTACAATGAGCAGTTCTTC. Translated: CASSENSYNEQFF.

The V call is TRBV5-1, the J call TRBJ1-6; tentatively, D is TRBD1 (5 bases). Germline V gene data show CDR1 as SGHRS and CDR2 as YFSETQ. V was cut by 4 bases and J by 7 bases, with 15 bases left in between. The CDR3 consists of 15 residues. Written as DNA, the CDR3 is TGCGCCAGCAGCCAACCGGGACGGGAAAATTCACCCCTCCACTTT. As protein: CASSQPGRENSPLHF.

This chain connects TRBV5-1 to TRBJ2-1, with D unresolved. The germline V and J ends were trimmed by 0 bases and 8 bases, with 9 bases remaining between them. The CDR3 loop spans 13 amino acids. Germline V gene sequence: CDR1 SGHRS, CDR2 YFSETQ. The CDR3, as DNA: TGCGCCAGCAGCTTGGATCGGGTTCATGAGCAGTTCTTC. Residues: CASSLDRVHEQFF. Looking up the rest from reference TRBV5-1 and TRBJ2-1 gives the full variable domain: KAGVTQTPRYLIKTRGQQVTLSCSPISGHRSVSWYQQTPGQGLQFLFEYFSETQRNKGNFPGRFSGRQFSNSRSEMNVSTLELGDSALYLCASSLDRVHEQFFGPGTRLTVL.

This clone was recorded only once. J is TRBJ1-2 and V is TRBV6-5; no clear D. V was shortened by 7 bases and J by 8 bases, with 20 bases between the two germline ends. CDR1 and CDR2 (germline): MNHEY, SVGAGI. The CDR3 extends over 14 amino acids. The DNA for the CDR3 is TGTGCCAGCATCAAGGACGTCCAAGTGGGGGGCTACACCTTC. Translated, it gives CASIKDVQVGGYTF.

The rearrangement joins TRBV5-1 to TRBJ2-1; the D is unclear. The CDR3 covers 13 residues. Germline V gives CDR1 SGHRS, CDR2 YFSETQ. V lost 3 bases to trimming and J lost 7 bases, with 11 bases between them. The CDR3 protein is CASSSATYNEQFF. CDR3 nucleotides: TGCGCCAGCAGCTCCGCGACTTATAATGAGCAGTTCTTC.

The count of this clone is one. The chain uses TRBV27 and TRBJ1-5, with 7 bases identical to TRBD1. The V and J ends lost 1 base and 7 bases, in that order; junction bases with no gene match: 4. Per the germline V gene, CDR1 is MNHEY and CDR2 is SMNVEV (reference sequence). The CDR3 covers 14 residues. This CDR3 reads CASSLLSGGQPQHF. The CDR3 bases are TGTGCCAGCAGTTTATTATCAGGGGGACAGCCCCAGCATTTT.

The chain links TRBV14 to TRBJ2-7, with a possible D match to TRBD2 (5 bases). There are 13 residues in the CDR3. V was cut by 4 bases and J by 1 base, with 8 bases left in between. Germline loops: CDR1 SGHDN, CDR2 FVKESK. The CDR3 region is CASSRRGSYEQYF. CDR3 sequence (DNA): TGTGCCAGCAGCCGACGGGGATCCTACGAGCAGTACTTC.

This sequence joins TRBV5-5 and TRBJ1-2, with D perhaps TRBD1 (5 bases). Germline CDR1 and CDR2: SGHKS and YYEKEE (reference sequence). The CDR3 spans 13 residues. Trimming removed 4 bases from V and 4 bases from J, with 11 bases in between. CDR3 sequence (DNA): TGTGCCAGCAGCCCGACAGAGATCTATGGCTACACCTTC. Its translation: CASSPTEIYGYTF. The entire variable domain, with the rest obtained from reference TRBV5-5 and TRBJ1-2, is as follows: DAGVTQSPTHLIKTRGQQVTLRCSPISGHKSVSWYQQVLGQGPQFIFQYYEKEERGRGNFPDRFSARQFPNYSSELNVNALLLGDSALYLCASSPTEIYGYTFGSGTRLTVV.

For the CDR3, the DNA is TGTGCCAGTAGCCGACAGGGTTCCCGCTCTGGGGCCAACGTCCTGACTTTC. Residues: CASSRQGSRSGANVLTF. The V and J genes are TRBV19 and TRBJ2-6, with TRBD1 identical over 7 bases. Germline V gene data show CDR1 as LNHDA and CDR2 as SQIVND (reference sequence). This CDR3 contains 17 residues. V shed 6 bases and J 0 bases; nucleotides not matched to a gene: 8. The full variable domain, in which reference TRBV19 and TRBJ2-6 provide the parts outside the CDR3, is DGGITQSPKYLFRKEGQNVTLSCEQNLNHDAMYWYRQDPGQGLRLIYYSQIVNDFQKGDIAEGYSVSREKKESFPLTVTSAQKNPTAFYLCASSRQGSRSGANVLTFGAGSRLTVL.

This chain uses TRBV7-6 with TRBJ2-7; 8 bases fit TRBD2. With 3 bases clipped from V and 2 bases from J, the junction kept 9 bases outside the gene matches. Germline CDR1 is SGHVS and CDR2 is FNYEAQ. The CDR3 extends over 16 amino acids. CDR3 in amino acids: CASSLGGSGGAYEQYF. The CDR3 nucleotides are TGTGCCAGCAGCTTGGGGGGGAGCGGGGGTGCCTACGAGCAGTACTTC.

The chain couples TRBV6-2 or TRBV6-3 to TRBJ1-2; D is unclear. V lost 2 bases and J lost 8, with 6 bases in between. The CDR3 length is 11 residues. Germline V lookup: CDR1 MNHEY, CDR2 SVGEGT. The CDR3 DNA reads TGTGCCAGCAGTTACGCGGTCGGCTACACCTTC. It yields the protein CASSYAVGYTF.

The chain has TRBV6-5 and TRBJ1-6; the D gene is possibly TRBD1 (5 bases). CDR1 and CDR2 (germline): MNHEY, SVGAGI. The CDR3 contains 15 residues. V was shortened by 2 bases and J by 7 bases, with 12 bases between the two germline ends. CDR3 DNA: TGTGCCAGCAGTTACGTGAAGGGGAGGAATTCACCCCTCCACTTT. Protein: CASSYVKGRNSPLHF.

V is TRBV28 and J is TRBJ1-2, with D hard to call. V was shortened by 1 base and J by 2 bases, with 14 bases between the two germline ends. This CDR3 spans 16 amino acids. Germline V lookup: CDR1 MDHEN, CDR2 SYDVKM. CDR3 DNA sequence: TGTGCCAGCAGTTTATTCTTCGGGTCAGGAAACTATGGCTACACCTTC. Encoded protein: CASSLFFGSGNYGYTF.

This sequence joins TRBV19 and TRBJ1-5, with TRBD1 as a possible D gene (6 bases). Germline V gene lookup returns CDR1 LNHDA and CDR2 SQIVND (reference sequence). The CDR3 is made up of 15 amino acids. V shed 5 bases and J shed 0 bases, with 11 bases lying between them. The CDR3 coding sequence is TGTGCCAGTAGTTCCTGGACAGATAGCAATCAGCCCCAGCATTTT. Translating it yields CASSSWTDSNQPQHF.

The chain recombines TRBV6-5 with TRBJ1-1, with TRBD1 matching 8 bases. Per germline, CDR1 MNHEY and CDR2 SVGAGI. Losses at the gene ends were 2 bases for V and 5 bases for J; bases not matched to a gene: 7. CDR3 length: 15 amino acids. As DNA, the CDR3 is TGTGCCAGCAGTTACCGGCAGGGGGCACGGACTGAAGCTTTCTTT. Protein: CASSYRQGARTEAFF.

The chain links TRBV30 to TRBJ1-5; 9 bases fit TRBD1. V gave up 0 bases and J gave up 7 bases; unmatched junction bases: 7. The germline V gene encodes CDR1 GTSNPN and CDR2 SVGIG (reference sequence). The CDR3 sequence is 15 residues long. The CDR3 nucleotides are TGTGCCTGGAGTGTACGGGGACAGGGAAGACAGCCCCAGCATTTT. Residues: CAWSVRGQGRQPQHF.

This clone is labeled as medium-sized (0.01 to 0.1%). The chain uses TRBV9 and TRBJ2-3, with TRBD1 as a possible D gene (5 bases). Germline V gene sequence: CDR1 SGDLS, CDR2 YYNGEE. The CDR3 loop spans 16 amino acids. With 0 bases removed from V and 2 bases from J, the gap between germline ends came to 13 bases. Here the CDR3 DNA reads TGTGCCAGCAGCGTAGCCCCTCAGGGAAACACAGATACGCAGTATTTT. Protein sequence: CASSVAPQGNTDTQYF.

This clone came up a few times. The sample holds other DNA sequences that translate to the same CDR3. V gene TRBV6-2 or TRBV6-3 combines with J gene TRBJ1-1; the D is unclear. CDR3 size: 11 residues. Germline V gene data show CDR1 as MNHEY and CDR2 as SVGEGT. Deletions cut 4 bases from V and 4 bases from J, with 4 bases between. The CDR3 nucleotides are TGTGCCAGCAGTTTAGGCACTGAAGCTTTCTTT. Translated: CASSLGTEAFF.

The CDR3 nucleotides are TGTGCCAGCAGCTTGGGTCAGGGTGTGCTGAACACTGAAGCTTTCTTT. Amino acids: CASSLGQGVLNTEAFF. The rearrangement uses TRBV5-5 and TRBJ1-1, with a possible D match to TRBD1 (5 bases). Germline lookup yields CDR1 SGHKS and CDR2 YYEKEE (reference sequence). V gave up 0 bases and J gave up 0 bases, with 12 bases separating them. The CDR3 spans 16 residues.

This clone came up once. This sequence joins TRBV12-3 or TRBV12-4 and TRBJ2-1; possibly TRBD1 for D (6 bases). The CDR3 sequence is 13 residues long. V gave up 2 bases and J gave up 9 bases, with 11 bases separating them. The CDR3 DNA follows: TGTGCCAGCAGTTTACCACAGGGAGTTGAGCAGTTCTTC. Its protein product is CASSLPQGVEQFF.